This entry is about one T cell receptor beta chain. There are 17 residues in the CDR3. V gave up 0 bases and J gave up 6 bases, with 18 bases separating them. CDR1 and CDR2 (germline): LGHDT, YNNKEL (reference sequence). This sample was taken from a study of patients and donors after allogeneic stem cell transplantation. TCRdb fed the RT-PCR reads into MiXCR, producing one record per CDR3 protein. The table records 390,000 or so distinct CDR3 sequences, under 20% of them present only once. This clonotype originated in a human donor who was either an allogeneic HSCT recipient or a stem cell or donor lymphocyte infusion donor (not recorded which). It is not recorded whose cells these are; they may come from a transplant donor. The sequencing sample was made of blood, either unsorted or a sorted T cell fraction (not recorded which). The rearrangement joins TRBV3-1 to TRBJ2-1; no clear D gene. CDR3 sequence reads: CASSQDLLRRMSNEQFF. The CDR3 nucleotides are TGTGCCAGCAGCCAAGATCTGCTCAGAAGGATGAGCAATGAGCAGTTCTTC.